This section outlines one TCR beta chain sequence together with its context. Its target is not known. The sample originates from a study of T cell responses to AZD1222 COVID-19 vaccine. The repertoire was sequenced with immunoSEQ multiplex PCR; TCRdb's copy has only in-frame clones and lacks some. The sample lists 150,000 to 200,000 clones; 90% to 95% were seen once. The CDR3 runs 18 residues. Trimming shortened V by 3 bases and J by 4 bases, and 19 bases separated the two germline ends. Germline assignment: CDR1 LGHDT and CDR2 YNNKEL (reference sequence). Study-wide results and caveats: A mostly white British donor set with more females was recruited, and clonal diversity was possibly underestimated. Receipt of two AZD1222 doses was followed by a rise in Spike-specific TCR breadth and depth. At study baseline, merely more than 5 AZD1222 recipients were seropositive.

V is TRBV3-1 (or the pseudogene TRBV3-2) and J is TRBJ2-6, with D perhaps TRBD1 or TRBD2 (5 bases each). This clonotype originated in an adult who received the AZD1222 COVID-19 vaccine. Specimen: peripheral blood, collected 28 days after the second AZD1222 dose. The DNA of the CDR3 is TGTGCCAGCAGCCACTACGGGACCCTGACGGGAGGGGCCAACGTCCTGACTTTC. Amino acid sequence: CASSHYGTLTGGANVLTF.